Below are 20 T cell receptor beta chains sequenced from a single sample in a study of T cell changes during pregnancy in multiple sclerosis. Sequenced by immunoSEQ multiplex PCR; TCRdb stores in-frame clones only, minus some. There are about 39,000 clones in the sample; approximately 94% occur only once, and about 0.37% lies in the top ten. Specimen: CD4+ T cells from peripheral blood mononuclear cells, collected after pregnancy. The receptor source for this set is a female donor with multiple sclerosis, enrolled in a pregnancy study.

This clone has just a few counts. The chain uses TRBV30 and TRBJ1-2, with D uncertain. Trimming removed 2 bases from V and 6 bases from J, with 19 bases in between. Germline CDR1 and CDR2: GTSNPN and SVGIG (reference sequence). This CDR3 is 15 amino acids long. CDR3 residues: CAWSPRGARHDGYTF. CDR3 nucleotides: TGTGCCTGGAGTCCCCGCGGAGCTAGGCATGATGGCTACACCTTC.

This clone was observed a single time. The rearrangement joins TRBV19 to TRBJ1-6; tentatively, D is TRBD1 (5 bases). V lost 4 bases and J lost 10, with 14 bases in between. Germline assignment: CDR1 LNHDA and CDR2 SQIVND (reference sequence). This CDR3 has 14 amino acids. The CDR3 DNA follows: TGTGCCAGTAGTACCTGGGACTCTAACTCACCCCTCCACTTT. It encodes CASSTWDSNSPLHF.

The chain uses TRBV6-5 and TRBJ2-7; TRBD1 aligns across 7 bases. CDR3 length: 15 amino acids. The trim removed 5 bases at V and 1 base at J, leaving 8 bases unmatched. Germline V CDR1 and CDR2: MNHEY, SVGAGI. CDR3 nucleotides: TGTGCCAGCAGTGGGACAGTCGGAACTTCCTACGAGCAGTACTTC. This encodes CASSGTVGTSYEQYF.

V and J are TRBV12-5 and TRBJ2-1; 9 bases align to TRBD2. This CDR3 has 16 residues. Germline assignment: CDR1 LGHNT and CDR2 FRNRAP. Trimming removed 0 bases from V and 9 bases from J; junction bases left unmatched: 9. The DNA of the CDR3 is TGTGCTAGTGGTTTGGTACTGGCGGGGGGGCCAGGTGAGCAGTTCTTC. Translation gives CASGLVLAGGPGEQFF. The full variable domain, completed using reference TRBV12-5 and TRBJ2-1, is DARVTQTPRHKVTEMGQEVTMRCQPILGHNTVFWYRQTMMQGLELLAYFRNRAPLDDSGMPKDRFSAEMPDATLATLKIQPSEPRDSAVYFCASGLVLAGGPGEQFFGPGTRLTVL.

The V gene is TRBV7-9, the J gene TRBJ1-6, with D unclear. The CDR3 has 12 residues. The germline V and J ends were trimmed by 7 bases and 7 bases, with 8 bases remaining between them. Germline CDR1 SEHNR, CDR2 FQNEAQ (reference sequence). The CDR3 reads CASTSRNSPLHF. The DNA for the CDR3 is TGTGCCAGCACCTCCAGAAATTCACCCCTCCACTTT.

J is TRBJ2-2 and V is TRBV7-3, with D possibly TRBD2 on 5 matching bases. The CDR3 is made up of 15 amino acids. Per germline, CDR1 SGHTA and CDR2 FQGTGA. V was pared by 5 bases and J by 5 bases, with 15 bases between. The CDR3 DNA follows: TGTGCCAGCAGCAAAGAACGTGTAGCGACCGGGGAGCTGTTTTTT. Translated: CASSKERVATGELFF.

Comments on this clone: The same CDR3 can be traced to other DNA sequences in this sample. The chain is built from TRBV7-6 and TRBJ2-5, with D perhaps TRBD2 (6 bases). The CDR3 contains 14 residues. The germline V gene encodes CDR1 SGHVS and CDR2 FNYEAQ. Trimming took 1 base from V and 2 from J, leaving 8 bases between them. The CDR3 here is CASSLGRGQETQYF. CDR3 coding DNA: TGTGCCAGCAGCTTAGGCCGGGGGCAAGAGACCCAGTACTTC.

The chain joins TRBV5-1 to TRBJ2-1; 9 positions agree with TRBD2. Germline V gene lookup returns CDR1 SGHRS and CDR2 YFSETQ. The CDR3 is 15 residues long. Losses at the gene ends were 0 bases for V and 10 bases for J; bases not matched to a gene: 8. The CDR3 region has the DNA TGCGCCAGCAGCTTGGAGGCTAGCGGGGTGAGAGAGCAGTTCTTC. Translated: CASSLEASGVREQFF.

The chain is built from TRBV18 and TRBJ2-7; 11 bases are a match to TRBD1. The CDR3 is made up of 15 amino acids. Germline V CDR1 and CDR2: KGHSH, LQKENI. V was clipped by 4 bases and J by 6 bases; unmatched bases: 8. Here the CDR3 DNA reads TGTGCCAGCTCACAAGGACAGGGGGCGATTCCCGAGCAGTACTTC. As protein: CASSQGQGAIPEQYF.

The chain carries TRBV6-5 and TRBJ1-2; 7 positions agree with TRBD1. V was clipped by 6 bases and J by 8 bases; unmatched bases: 6. The CDR3 runs to 12 residues. Germline CDR1 is MNHEY and CDR2 is SVGAGI. CDR3 in DNA: TGTGCCAGCAGGGCAGGACAGGCCGGCTACACCTTC. Its protein is CASRAGQAGYTF.

In its sample, this clone was seen once. The V gene is TRBV6-1, the J gene TRBJ2-5; 9 nucleotides match TRBD2. Losses at the gene ends were 0 bases for V and 1 base for J; bases not matched to a gene: 0. This CDR3 has 15 amino acids. CDR1 and CDR2 from the germline V gene are MNHNS and SASEGT. The CDR3 here is CASSEAAGGQETQYF. CDR3 in DNA: TGTGCCAGCAGTGAAGCAGCGGGGGGCCAAGAGACCCAGTACTTC.

V is TRBV4-1 and J is TRBJ1-4; D uncertain. In germline, CDR1 is MGHRA, CDR2 YSYEKL. V lost 6 bases and J 5 bases, leaving 10 bases between the germline ends. The CDR3 is 13 amino acids. This chain's CDR3 is CASSLLPNEKLFF. DNA of the CDR3: TGCGCCAGCAGTCTACTCCCAAATGAAAAACTGTTTTTT.

The V gene is TRBV11-3, the J gene TRBJ2-7, with 11 nucleotides matching TRBD1. J lost 5 bases, V lost 5 bases, and 8 bases had no gene match. From germline, CDR1 is SGHNT and CDR2 YENEEA. The CDR3 sequence is 15 residues long. CDR3: CASSAPGTGGHEQYF. The CDR3, as DNA: TGTGCCAGCAGCGCCCCCGGGACAGGGGGGCACGAGCAGTACTTC. The complete variable domain, with remaining parts taken from reference TRBV11-3 and TRBJ2-7, reads EAGVVQSPRYKIIEKKQPVAFWCNPISGHNTLYWYLQNLGQGPELLIRYENEEAVDDSQLPKDRFSAERLKGVDSTLKIQPAELGDSAVYLCASSAPGTGGHEQYFGPGTRLTVT.

This clone was seen just once. The genes are TRBV9 and TRBJ2-2; 11 bases fit TRBD2. V lost 3 bases and J lost 2; bases outside the gene matches: 3. CDR3 length equals 16 residues. CDR1 and CDR2 (germline): SGDLS, YYNGEE. The CDR3 region has the DNA TGTGCCAGCAGCGCTAGCGGGGGGCCAAACACCGGGGAGCTGTTTTTT. It specifies CASSASGGPNTGELFF.

V and J are TRBV5-1 and TRBJ2-2, with TRBD2 as a possible D gene (5 bases). Germline V lookup: CDR1 SGHRS, CDR2 YFSETQ. The CDR3 runs to 13 residues. Trimming cost V 2 bases and J 3 bases, with 5 bases left between them. The CDR3 nucleotides read TGCGCCAGCAGCTTCGGGGACACCGGGGAGCTGTTTTTT. Protein sequence: CASSFGDTGELFF.

The V and J genes are TRBV18 and TRBJ2-3, with TRBD2 identical over 10 bases. The CDR3 has 20 residues. Germline CDR1 KGHSH, CDR2 LQKENI. With V trimmed by 5 bases and J by 2 bases, 19 bases remained unmatched. In DNA, the CDR3 is TGTGCCAGCTCAAATAAGAGTGGTGATAGCGGGGGGTTTTCCACAGATACGCAGTATTTT. Its protein product is CASSNKSGDSGGFSTDTQYF.

The chain is built from TRBV19 and TRBJ1-1; no clear D. V shed 4 bases and J shed 1 base, with 10 bases lying between them. Germline CDR1 and CDR2: LNHDA and SQIVND (reference sequence). The CDR3 is 14 amino acids. Here the CDR3 reads CASSTSGKNTEAFF. In DNA form, the CDR3 reads TGTGCCAGTAGTACCTCCGGGAAGAACACTGAAGCTTTCTTT.

The genes are TRBV4-1 and TRBJ1-2; TRBD1 agrees at 7 bases. V was clipped by 5 bases and J by 3 bases; unmatched bases: 9. Germline V gives CDR1 MGHRA, CDR2 YSYEKL. CDR3 length: 15 residues. DNA of the CDR3: TGCGCCAGCAGCACCTGGACAGGCTCCCACTATGGCTACACCTTC. Translating it yields CASSTWTGSHYGYTF.

V is TRBV5-1 and J is TRBJ2-7; TRBD2 agrees at 13 bases. CDR1 and CDR2 from the germline V gene are SGHRS and YFSETQ. The CDR3 runs 16 residues. V lost 0 bases and J lost 5; bases outside the gene matches: 5. The chain's CDR3 is CASSLAGTSGAHEQYF. CDR3 DNA: TGCGCCAGCAGCTTGGCCGGGACTAGCGGGGCCCACGAGCAGTACTTC.

Written as DNA, the CDR3 is TGTGCAAGTCGCTTAGTGCGAGCGGGGAGCTCCTACAATGAGCAGTTCTTC. Translating it yields CASRLVRAGSSYNEQFF. The V and J genes are TRBV12-2 and TRBJ2-1; the D call of TRBD2 is as the table states it, not checked on the DNA. TRBV12-2 is reported as a pseudogene. This CDR3 has 17 amino acids.